The clone carrying this T cell receptor beta chain has a handful of counts. This record belongs to a study of patients and donors after allogeneic stem cell transplantation. This CDR3 contains 13 residues. The V gene lost 2 bases and the J gene lost 10 bases, with 14 bases spanning the gap. Via MiXCR, TCRdb re-called the RT-PCR reads, giving one row per CDR3 protein. The repertoire holds hundreds of thousands of distinct CDR3 sequences, with 13% to 15% as singletons. The TCR comes from a human donor who was either an allogeneic HSCT recipient or a stem cell or donor lymphocyte infusion donor (not recorded which). It is not recorded whose cells these are; they may come from a transplant donor. This rearrangement joins TRBV12-3 or TRBV12-4 to TRBJ1-1, with no clear D. The material sequenced was blood, either unsorted or a sorted T cell fraction (not recorded which). The CDR3 sequence: CASSLKGRGRAFF. The CDR3 DNA reads TGTGCCAGCAGTTTAAAGGGTCGGGGTAGAGCTTTCTTT.